These 5 T cell receptor beta chains share one sample of origin, sequenced in a study of cytotoxic CD8 clonotypes in ibrutinib-treated CLL. The protocol was immunoSEQ multiplex PCR, while the TCRdb copy is restricted to in-frame clones and leaves out a portion. This table has 250,000 to 350,000 clones, 76% appearing once. The sample was PBMCs, taken at disease progression, from a patient treated with ibrutinib. These receptors came from a human donor with chronic lymphocytic leukemia.

The chain has TRBV5-1 and TRBJ1-2; D call uncertain. The CDR3 length is 12 residues. V lost 0 bases to trimming and J lost 0 bases, with 0 bases between them. The germline V gene encodes CDR1 SGHRS and CDR2 YFSETQ. CDR3 in DNA: TGCGCCAGCAGCTTGGCTAACTATGGCTACACCTTC. Encoded protein: CASSLANYGYTF. The entire variable domain, with the rest obtained from reference TRBV5-1 and TRBJ1-2, is as follows: KAGVTQTPRYLIKTRGQQVTLSCSPISGHRSVSWYQQTPGQGLQFLFEYFSETQRNKGNFPGRFSGRQFSNSRSEMNVSTLELGDSALYLCASSLANYGYTFGSGTRLTVV.

The chain joins TRBV27 to TRBJ2-5, with a possible D match to TRBD2 (6 bases). Deletions cut 6 bases from V and 3 bases from J, with 14 bases between. Germline V lookup: CDR1 MNHEY, CDR2 SMNVEV (reference sequence). The CDR3 loop spans 14 amino acids. CDR3 nucleotide sequence: TGTGCCAGCAGCTTGGCGGGGCGGGAAGAGACCCAGTACTTC. Translation: CASSLAGREETQYF.

This clone was seen a few times. The rearrangement uses TRBV7-9 and TRBJ1-2; the D gene is possibly TRBD1 (6 bases). The CDR3 length is 13 residues. The germline V gene has CDR1 SEHNR and CDR2 FQNEAQ (reference sequence). V was pared by 8 bases and J by 3 bases, with 13 bases between. As DNA, the CDR3 is TGTGCCAGCGTCGGGAACAGGGACTATGGCTACACCTTC. Translated: CASVGNRDYGYTF.

This clone was counted many times. This chain uses TRBV6-1 with TRBJ1-5; 7 nucleotides agree with TRBD1. V dropped 6 bases and J dropped 3; count of bases not matched to a gene: 2. The CDR3 runs 13 residues. Germline CDR1 MNHNS, CDR2 SASEGT. The CDR3 sequence: CASRDRNNQPQHF. CDR3 coding DNA: TGTGCCAGCAGGGACAGGAACAATCAGCCCCAGCATTTT.

This clone occurred once. This chain connects TRBV15 to TRBJ1-2; D not certain. Trimming took 1 base from V and 0 from J, leaving 3 bases between them. The germline CDR1 and CDR2 sequences are LNHNV and YYDKDF (reference sequence). The CDR3 covers 13 residues. The CDR3 spells CATSRATNYGYTF. As DNA, the CDR3 is TGTGCCACCAGCAGAGCAACTAACTATGGCTACACCTTC.